This T cell receptor (beta chain) originates from a study of T cells in localized non-small cell lung cancer. Whole-study results and caveats: Out of the top 100 tumor clones, a median around 57 were seen in adjacent lung. An association was observed between higher blood T cell density and longer overall survival. The greatest T cell clonality was found in uninvolved adjacent lung (higher than in tumor). Tumor samples were not multi-region, leaving intratumor heterogeneity unexcluded.

V lost 2 bases, J lost 2 bases, and 6 bases lay in between. Germline V gene data show CDR1 as SEHNR and CDR2 as FQNEAQ (reference sequence). CDR3 length: 14 amino acids. The table came from immunoSEQ multiplex PCR; TCRdb's copy has only in-frame clones and leaves some out. Of about 28,000 clones listed, roughly four fifths were seen once; the top ten hold about 5.4%. A note on this clone: Its antigen is unidentified.

The sequence was obtained from a man between 40 and 70 years old with stage III lung adenocarcinoma. The chain is built from TRBV7-9 and TRBJ2-2; D call uncertain. Source: peripheral blood mononuclear cells, taken before any cancer treatment. The CDR3 DNA reads TGTGCCAGCAGCTTAACACAAAACACCGGGGAGCTGTTTTTT. Translation gives CASSLTQNTGELFF. Full variable domain (rest looked up from reference TRBV7-9 and TRBJ2-2): DTGVSQNPRHKITKRGQNVTFRCDPISEHNRLYWYRQTLGQGPEFLTYFQNEAQLEKSRLLSDRFSAERPKGSFSTLEIQRTEQGDSAMYLCASSLTQNTGELFFGEGSRLTVL.